The 27 T cell receptor beta chains below come from one sample, sequenced in a study of T cells in Graves' hyperthyroidism and ophthalmopathy. What was amplified from RNA transcripts were TCR beta CDR3 regions. During a first-round RT-PCR of the TCR CDR3, the HTBI primer set was used. TCRdb processed the multiplex PCR reads anew with MiXCR; each CDR3 protein has one entry. The sample yields 300,000 to 400,000 distinct CDR3 sequences, 18% seen once. The specimen was blood. Receptors originate from a woman in her fifties or sixties with Graves' hyperthyroidism.

As regards this clonotype: The CDR3 does not end in the conserved phenylalanine or tryptophan, so this is likely a read error. V gene TRBV15 combines with J gene TRBJ2-7, with D uncertain. There are 14 residues in the CDR3. Per the germline V gene, CDR1 is LNHNV and CDR2 is YYDKDF (reference sequence). V was clipped by 0 bases and J by 2 bases, with 8 bases between them. Written as DNA, the CDR3 is TGTGCCACCAGCAGAGATCCGAGCACCTACGAGCAGTACCTC. Translation: CATSRDPSTYEQYL.

The CDR3, as DNA: TGTGCTAGTGGGACTAGCGAAAGGAATGAGCAGTTCTTC. Its protein product is CASGTSERNEQFF. The chain links TRBV12-5 to TRBJ2-1, with TRBD2 matching 8 bases. Looked up from germline, CDR1 is LGHNT and CDR2 is FRNRAP. Losses at the gene ends were 6 bases for V and 7 bases for J; bases not matched to a gene: 5. The CDR3 consists of 13 residues.

Worth noting for this clonotype: A much more abundant neighbour one base away suggests this may be a read error. The chain carries TRBV12-3 or TRBV12-4 and TRBJ2-5; D might be TRBD1 (6 bases). This CDR3 has 14 residues. The CDR3 sequence is CASSLTGLQEAQYF. DNA for the CDR3: TGTGCCAGCAGTTTGACAGGCCTCCAAGAGGCCCAGTACTTC.

The chain employs TRBV15 and TRBJ2-1; either TRBD1 or TRBD2 may fit D (5 bases each). Trimming cost V 0 bases and J 5 bases, with 14 bases left between them. CDR3 size: 16 residues. In germline, CDR1 is LNHNV, CDR2 YYDKDF (reference sequence). Written as DNA, the CDR3 is TGTGCCACCAGCAGAGAGGGGCTACTAGAAAACAATGAGCAGTTCTTC. Residues: CATSREGLLENNEQFF.

This clonotype was detected ten times or more. The chain combines TRBV11-2 with TRBJ1-2; the D gene is possibly TRBD1 (6 bases). Trimming shortened V by 4 bases and J by 4 bases, and 13 bases separated the two germline ends. The CDR3 loop spans 14 amino acids. Germline lookup yields CDR1 SGHAT and CDR2 FQNNGV. CDR3 loop: CASSSYGQSYGYTF. Here the CDR3 DNA reads TGTGCCAGCAGCTCTTACGGACAGTCCTATGGCTACACCTTC.

This clonotype was seen many times. This chain connects TRBV6-2 or TRBV6-3 to TRBJ2-7, with 10 positions matching TRBD2. The CDR3 is 19 residues long. Per the germline V gene, CDR1 is MNHEY and CDR2 is SVGEGT. J lost 2 bases, V lost 2 bases, and 15 bases had no gene match. CDR3 nucleotide sequence: TGTGCCAGCAGTTACGAGCTCCTAGCGGGAGTATTGTGGCCCTACGAGCAGTACTTC. Its translation: CASSYELLAGVLWPYEQYF.

In its sample, this clonotype was seen many times. This chain connects TRBV28 to TRBJ2-6; D is uncertain. Trimming removed 2 bases from V and 0 bases from J, with 5 bases in between. The CDR3 is 15 amino acids. The germline gives CDR1 MDHEN, CDR2 SYDVKM. The CDR3 sequence: CASSLDPSGANVLTF. The CDR3 region has the DNA TGTGCCAGCAGTTTAGACCCCTCTGGGGCCAACGTCCTGACTTTC.

This clonotype appeared many times. V gene TRBV10-2 combines with J gene TRBJ2-5; no clear D gene. V was cut by 0 bases and J by 4 bases, with 3 bases left in between. The CDR3 length is 12 residues. Germline CDR1 is WSHSY and CDR2 is SAAADI. This chain's CDR3 is CASSESTETQYF. The CDR3 region has the DNA TGCGCCAGCAGTGAGTCGACAGAGACCCAGTACTTC.

This chain joins TRBV20-1 and TRBJ2-3; 10 nucleotides line up with TRBD2. This CDR3 has 13 residues. V shed 5 bases, J shed 6 bases, and the junction held 5 bases outside the gene matches. Germline V gives CDR1 DFQATT, CDR2 SNEGSKA (reference sequence). The CDR3 DNA sequence: TGCAGTGCTTTTACTAGCGGGGTGGATACGCAGTATTTT. Amino acids: CSAFTSGVDTQYF.

This clonotype was seen a few times. The chain joins TRBV7-9 to TRBJ1-2; TRBD1 matches 7 bases. The germline CDR1 and CDR2 sequences are SEHNR and FQNEAQ (reference sequence). The CDR3 runs to 16 residues. The V segment lost 5 bases and the J segment 4 bases; nucleotides outside the gene matches: 13. The CDR3 DNA is TGTGCCAGCAGCGCGTGGACAGGCCCTTACCTCTATGGCTACACCTTC. Translating it yields CASSAWTGPYLYGYTF.

V and J are TRBV5-1 and TRBJ2-2, with D maybe TRBD2 (5 bases). Looked up from germline, CDR1 is SGHRS and CDR2 is YFSETQ. Trimming removed 4 bases from V and 4 bases from J, with 14 bases in between. CDR3 length equals 15 residues. As DNA, the CDR3 is TGCGCCAGCAGCCAAGACTCAGAGGGCACCGGGGAGCTGTTTTTT. It specifies CASSQDSEGTGELFF. The variable domain in full, with the rest retrieved from reference TRBV5-1 and TRBJ2-2, is KAGVTQTPRYLIKTRGQQVTLSCSPISGHRSVSWYQQTPGQGLQFLFEYFSETQRNKGNFPGRFSGRQFSNSRSEMNVSTLELGDSALYLCASSQDSEGTGELFFGEGSRLTVL.

This clonotype has just one count. The chain employs TRBV24-1 and TRBJ2-2; 9 bases line up with TRBD1. Germline loops: CDR1 KGHDR, CDR2 SFDVKD. V lost 5 bases to trimming and J lost 3 bases; unmatched junction nucleotides: 9. The CDR3 is 17 amino acids. CDR3 nucleotides: TGTGCCACCAGTGGAACAGGGGGCGCAGAGTACACCGGGGAGCTGTTTTTT. The encoded protein is CATSGTGGAEYTGELFF.

This sequence joins TRBV6-5 and TRBJ2-1, with D tentatively TRBD1 or TRBD2 (5 bases each). The CDR3 is made up of 18 amino acids. CDR1 and CDR2 (germline): MNHEY, SVGAGI. With 0 bases removed from V and 2 bases from J, the gap between germline ends came to 17 bases. The CDR3 protein is CASSYSIRDPTPYNEQFF. Written as DNA, the CDR3 is TGTGCCAGCAGTTACTCGATACGGGACCCAACCCCCTACAATGAGCAGTTCTTC.

Ten or more counts support this clonotype. The chain links TRBV20-1 to TRBJ2-3, with 12 bases lining up with TRBD2. This CDR3 spans 15 amino acids. Per the germline V gene, CDR1 is DFQATT and CDR2 is SNEGSKA (reference sequence). The trim removed 4 bases at V and 2 bases at J, leaving 4 bases unmatched. CDR3 sequence (DNA): TGCAGTGCTATTACTAGCGGGGGGAACACAGATACGCAGTATTTT. Translation: CSAITSGGNTDTQYF.

This clonotype was observed a few times. The chain carries TRBV12-5 and TRBJ2-2, with TRBD1 identical over 10 bases. Germline CDR1 reads LGHNT; CDR2 reads FRNRAP. The CDR3 is 14 residues long. The ends lost 6 bases at V and 3 bases at J; junction bases unmatched: 1. CDR3 nucleotide sequence: TGTGCTAGTGGGACAGGGGGCGACACCGGGGAGCTGTTTTTT. This codes for CASGTGGDTGELFF.

Remarks on this clonotype: A much larger clone is a single base away; this may be a read error. The V and J genes are TRBV10-1 and TRBJ2-5; maybe TRBD2 (6 bases). Germline V lookup: CDR1 WNHNN, CDR2 SYGVQD (reference sequence). The CDR3 is 15 residues long. V lost 6 bases and J lost 4, with 18 bases in between. In DNA form, the CDR3 reads TGCGCCAGCAGCGGGGTCGGCGGGGACCGAGAGACCCAGTACTTC. Its protein product is CASSGVGGDRETQYF.

The rearrangement joins TRBV7-3 to TRBJ2-2; a weak D match, TRBD2 (6 bases). V was cut by 5 bases and J by 7 bases, with 17 bases left in between. This CDR3 contains 15 residues. Germline-derived CDR1 and CDR2 are SGHTA and FQGTGA. For the CDR3, the DNA is TGTGCCAGCAGCCCTGGCGGGGCTGCACGCGGGGAGCTGTTTTTT. Its protein product is CASSPGGAARGELFF.

This clonotype was seen at least ten times. The chain uses TRBV4-1 and TRBJ1-1; D unresolved. Germline values: CDR1 MGHRA, CDR2 YSYEKL. Between the trimmed V and J ends, which lost 1 base and 0 bases, there was a span of 3 bases. There are 13 residues in the CDR3. CDR3: CASSQGMNTEAFF. The CDR3 bases are TGCGCCAGCAGCCAAGGGATGAACACTGAAGCTTTCTTT.

This clonotype was counted at least ten times. Here the CDR3 reads CASSLGVSSETQYF. The CDR3 DNA is TGTGCCAGCAGCTTAGGGGTTAGCAGTGAGACCCAGTACTTC. The genes are TRBV11-2 and TRBJ2-5, with no clear D. The germline CDR1 and CDR2 sequences are SGHAT and FQNNGV. V dropped 1 base and J dropped 5 bases, with 11 bases sitting between them. CDR3 length: 14 residues.

At least ten counts were recorded for this clonotype. The chain links TRBV18 to TRBJ2-5, with D possibly TRBD2 on 6 matching bases. The V gene's germline CDR1 is KGHSH and CDR2 LQKENI. Trimming took 3 bases from V and 3 from J, leaving 8 bases between them. CDR3 length: 13 residues. In DNA form, the CDR3 reads TGTGCCAGCTCACCGGGACTGAAAGAGACCCAGTACTTC. This translates into CASSPGLKETQYF.

This clonotype was observed many times. The rearrangement joins TRBV13 to TRBJ2-5; D uncertain. Trimming removed 0 bases at V and 0 bases at J, with 5 bases between. This CDR3 has 14 residues. Germline lookup yields CDR1 PRHDT and CDR2 FYEKMQ (reference sequence). CDR3 sequence reads: CASSLGGYQETQYF. CDR3 bases: TGTGCCAGCAGCTTAGGCGGGTACCAAGAGACCCAGTACTTC.

This clonotype occurred a few times. The rearrangement uses TRBV19 and TRBJ2-4, with a possible D match to TRBD1 (6 bases). This CDR3 is built from 16 residues. In germline, CDR1 is LNHDA, CDR2 SQIVND (reference sequence). Trimming took off 4 bases at V and 2 bases at J, with 15 bases between the two ends. CDR3 sequence reads: CASSRGPQGPKNIQYF. CDR3 bases: TGTGCCAGTAGTAGGGGGCCTCAGGGACCCAAAAACATTCAGTACTTC. Using reference TRBV19 and TRBJ2-4 for the parts outside the CDR3, the full variable domain is DGGITQSPKYLFRKEGQNVTLSCEQNLNHDAMYWYRQDPGQGLRLIYYSQIVNDFQKGDIAEGYSVSREKKESFPLTVTSAQKNPTAFYLCASSRGPQGPKNIQYFGAGTRLSVL.

This chain joins TRBV27 and TRBJ2-1; TRBD2 aligns across 16 bases. CDR1 is MNHEY, CDR2 SMNVEV, per germline (reference sequence). The CDR3 length is 16 residues. V shed 5 bases, J shed 9 bases, and the junction held 7 bases outside the gene matches. CDR3 sequence reads: CASSGTSGGAGGEQFF. The CDR3 DNA follows: TGTGCCAGCAGTGGGACTAGCGGGGGGGCCGGTGGTGAGCAGTTCTTC.

This clonotype was counted many times. The V and J genes are TRBV11-2 and TRBJ1-5, with TRBD1 identical over 7 bases. The CDR3 is 14 amino acids. After removal of 5 bases from V and 5 bases from J, the junction contained 6 bases not matched to a gene. The germline gives CDR1 SGHAT, CDR2 FQNNGV. The CDR3, as DNA: TGTGCCAGCAGCCTAGGACAGGCGGATCAGCCCCAGCATTTT. Its translation is CASSLGQADQPQHF.

The CDR3 region has the DNA TGTGCCAGCAGTGAGGGACTAGCGGGACAAGAGACCCAGTACTTC. Translated, it gives CASSEGLAGQETQYF. V gene TRBV2 combines with J gene TRBJ2-5; 13 nucleotides agree with TRBD2. The germline V gene has CDR1 SNHLY and CDR2 FYNNEI. With 3 bases clipped from V and 2 bases from J, the junction kept 0 bases outside the gene matches. This CDR3 is built from 15 residues.

Note on this clonotype: A much larger clone sits a single nucleotide away, making a read error possible. The chain combines TRBV29-1 with TRBJ1-1; D remains ambiguous. The CDR3 contains 13 residues. V lost 5 bases to trimming and J lost 1 base, with 11 bases between them. The germline V gene encodes CDR1 SQVTM and CDR2 ANQGSEA. The CDR3 DNA reads TGCAGCGTTACCTCCACAAGGAACACTGAAGCTTTCTTT. Amino acids: CSVTSTRNTEAFF. Full variable domain (remainder filled in from reference TRBV29-1 and TRBJ1-1): SAVISQKPSRDICQRGTSLTIQCQVDSQVTMMFWYRQQPGQSLTLIATANQGSEATYESGFVIDKFPISRPNLTFSTLTVSNMSPEDSSIYLCSVTSTRNTEAFFGQGTRLTVV.

This clonotype was seen a handful of times. The chain joins TRBV19 to TRBJ1-1; the D is unclear. V lost 7 bases and J 0 bases, leaving 6 bases between the germline ends. The CDR3 runs to 12 residues. Germline CDR1 LNHDA, CDR2 SQIVND (reference sequence). In DNA form, the CDR3 reads TGTGCCAGTACATACATGAACACTGAAGCTTTCTTT. Protein product: CASTYMNTEAFF. The full variable domain, its missing parts supplied by reference TRBV19 and TRBJ1-1, is DGGITQSPKYLFRKEGQNVTLSCEQNLNHDAMYWYRQDPGQGLRLIYYSQIVNDFQKGDIAEGYSVSREKKESFPLTVTSAQKNPTAFYLCASTYMNTEAFFGQGTRLTVV.